Sequencing of this T cell receptor (beta chain) was carried out in a study of cytomegalovirus exposure and HLA in healthy donors. Study-wide results and limits: A later analysis, which compared TCR beta chains of equal frequency, found the HLA-associated ones more clonally expanded.

CDR1 and CDR2 from the germline V gene are SGHTA and FQGTGA. The CDR3 covers 14 residues. Trimming took 6 bases from V and 2 from J, leaving 11 bases between them. Use of 60 Vbeta and 13 Jbeta primers characterized the PCR. This table comes from immunoSEQ multiplex PCR, and its TCRdb copy is limited to in-frame clones, with some not included. The sample comprises some 150,000 clones, 65% to 85% of which are singletons, and about 5% rests with the top ten. Regarding this clone: Its antigen is as yet unknown.

The receptor was isolated from a woman aged 45 to 65 in good health and CMV-seropositive. V and J are TRBV7-3 and TRBJ1-3; D unclear. The sample consisted of PBMCs. CDR3 DNA: TGTGCCAGCAGTTATGGGCGTACTGGAAACACCATATATTTT. Residues: CASSYGRTGNTIYF.